One sample yielded the 18 T cell receptor beta chains listed below, sequenced in a study of blood T cells in healthy people across ages (dated by TCRdb to the mid-2010s). Library creation used 5' RACE. The instrument was an Illumina HiSeq 2500. A second PCR of roughly 6 to 11 cycles was run with a J-beta primer mix and a sample-barcoded 5' primer. The public reads were quality trimmed at Q25 with fastp and then assembled into clones with MiXCR by TCRdb, keeping productive beta chains. Entries that share a CDR3 protein sequence are merged under the most common genes and DNA. Present in this sample are around 1,700,000 distinct CDR3 sequences, 28% of which were seen just once. 6.5% to 8.5% of the sample is held by the ten biggest clonotypes. Sequencing was carried out using blood. The receptors were gathered from a woman aged 25-40 years in good health.

This chain joins TRBV29-1 and TRBJ1-2; D uncertain. Trimming pared 6 bases from V and 3 bases from J, leaving 14 bases between. This CDR3 contains 13 residues. Germline-derived CDR1 and CDR2 are SQVTM and ANQGSEA. This chain's CDR3 is CSVLPEVYYGYTF. The CDR3 DNA is TGCAGCGTCCTACCCGAGGTCTACTATGGCTACACCTTC. Full variable domain (outside the CDR3, taken from reference TRBV29-1 and TRBJ1-2): SAVISQKPSRDICQRGTSLTIQCQVDSQVTMMFWYRQQPGQSLTLIATANQGSEATYESGFVIDKFPISRPNLTFSTLTVSNMSPEDSSIYLCSVLPEVYYGYTFGSGTRLTVV.

In this sample, this clonotype turned up a few times. The chain carries TRBV7-3 and TRBJ2-3; D ambiguous. This CDR3 is built from 14 residues. Trimming cost V 0 bases and J 1 base, with 5 bases left between them. CDR1 is SGHTA and CDR2 is FQGTGA in the germline V gene. DNA of the CDR3: TGTGCCAGCAGCTTAACGATGGGCACAGATACGCAGTATTTT. This translates into CASSLTMGTDTQYF.

This chain connects TRBV20-1 to TRBJ2-1; 10 nucleotides align to TRBD2. The V segment lost 6 bases and the J segment 2 bases; nucleotides outside the gene matches: 19. In germline, CDR1 is DFQATT, CDR2 SNEGSKA (reference sequence). The CDR3 loop spans 19 amino acids. The CDR3 region is CSATLGGLALGEAYNEQFF. DNA of the CDR3: TGCAGTGCCACCTTGGGGGGACTAGCGTTAGGCGAGGCCTACAATGAGCAGTTCTTC.

In this sample, this clonotype turned up a few times. The CDR3 region has the DNA TGTGCCAGCAGCTCCCCGGGGGTTCGTGAAAAACTGTTTTTT. This gives the protein CASSSPGVREKLFF. J is TRBJ1-4 and V is TRBV7-2; TRBD1 is a possible D gene (5 bases). V was clipped by 4 bases and J by 7 bases, with 13 bases between them. The CDR3 has 14 residues. CDR1 and CDR2 (germline): SGHTA, FQGNSA.

The rearrangement uses TRBV28 and TRBJ2-5, with D tentatively TRBD2 (7 bases). The CDR3 has 15 amino acids. V lost 4 bases and J 5 bases, leaving 17 bases between the germline ends. In germline, CDR1 is MDHEN, CDR2 SYDVKM. The CDR3 DNA reads as TGTGCCAGCAGTTCCCCGGTGGGGGGGCGGGAGACCCAGTACTTC. It encodes CASSSPVGGRETQYF.

In this sample, this clonotype turned up many times. This chain joins TRBV20-1 and TRBJ1-5, with 8 positions matching TRBD1. CDR3 length: 13 residues. The germline V gene encodes CDR1 DFQATT and CDR2 SNEGSKA (reference sequence). V shed 5 bases, J shed 3 bases, and the junction held 3 bases outside the gene matches. The DNA for the CDR3 is TGCAGTGCTCGGACAGGGAACAATCAGCCCCAGCATTTT. Its protein product is CSARTGNNQPQHF.

This clonotype was observed a handful of times. The V gene is TRBV5-1, the J gene TRBJ2-7; D might be TRBD2 (6 bases). The CDR3 contains 13 residues. With 4 bases removed from V and 3 bases from J, the gap between germline ends came to 11 bases. The germline gives CDR1 SGHRS, CDR2 YFSETQ. CDR3 amino acids: CASSPWRDYEQYF. The CDR3 DNA reads as TGCGCCAGCAGCCCGTGGCGGGACTACGAGCAGTACTTC.

The chain carries TRBV5-5 and TRBJ1-6; tentatively, D is TRBD1 (6 bases). The CDR3 has 15 amino acids. Germline lookup yields CDR1 SGHKS and CDR2 YYEKEE (reference sequence). V lost 2 bases, J lost 7 bases, and 13 bases lay in between. CDR3 nucleotide sequence: TGTGCCAGCAGCTTCGAGGGGGGACTCAATTCACCCCTCCACTTT. The encoded protein is CASSFEGGLNSPLHF.

The V and J genes are TRBV6-6 and TRBJ1-5; TRBD1 agrees at 8 bases. This CDR3 contains 17 residues. V was clipped by 6 bases and J by 7 bases; unmatched bases: 17. The germline gives CDR1 MNHNY, CDR2 SVGAGI (reference sequence). The CDR3 DNA sequence: TGTGCCAGCAGCCGCCAGCCGGACAGGGTATCCGAGCAGCCCCAGCATTTT. Its translation is CASSRQPDRVSEQPQHF.

This chain uses TRBV14 with TRBJ2-7; no reliable D call. Germline V gene data show CDR1 as SGHDN and CDR2 as FVKESK. The CDR3 sequence is 17 residues long. V was cut by 0 bases and J by 6 bases, with 21 bases left in between. The CDR3, as DNA: TGTGCCAGCAGCCAAGATTCTTGGGCGGAGCTAGGGCGCGAGCAGTACTTC. Protein product: CASSQDSWAELGREQYF.

V gene TRBV29-1 combines with J gene TRBJ2-1; D might be TRBD2 (6 bases). The J call is doubtful: the DNA matches TRBJ2-7 better. CDR3 length: 16 residues. Germline CDR1 is SQVTM and CDR2 is ANQGSEA. The CDR3 DNA reads TGCAGCGTTGAACCTGGTAGCGGTAGCTCCTACAATGAGCAGTACTTC. It translates to CSVEPGSGSSYNEQYF.

As concerns this clonotype: At one end the junction does not follow the germline gene, possibly because of a read error. V usage is TRBV12-3 or TRBV12-4 and J usage is TRBJ2-1, with D unclear. The CDR3 totals 13 residues. CDR3 coding DNA: TGTGCCAACAGTCGCGGATCCTACAATGAGCAGTTCTTC. The encoded protein is CANSRGSYNEQFF.

The chain joins TRBV12-3 or TRBV12-4 to TRBJ2-1; D gene uncertain. V lost 6 bases, J lost 9 bases, and 9 bases lay in between. The CDR3 runs to 11 residues. The CDR3 region has the DNA TGTGCCAGCAGGTTGCCATCTGAGCAGTTCTTC. Amino acid sequence: CASRLPSEQFF.

This clonotype was seen only a few times. The CDR3 DNA reads as TGCAGTGCTACGACCCTTGGGACAGCCTATGGCTACACCTTC. Amino acids: CSATTLGTAYGYTF. This rearrangement joins TRBV20-1 to TRBJ1-2, with 7 bases identical to TRBD1. With 4 bases clipped from V and 4 bases from J, the junction kept 9 bases outside the gene matches. This CDR3 contains 14 residues. Germline assignment: CDR1 DFQATT and CDR2 SNEGSKA (reference sequence).

For this clonotype: A clone one base away is much larger, so this may be a read error. This chain joins TRBV12-3 or TRBV12-4 and TRBJ2-6; perhaps TRBD2 as D (6 bases). This CDR3 is 17 amino acids long. V lost 6 bases and J 0 bases, leaving 15 bases between the germline ends. In DNA, the CDR3 is TGTGCCAGCAGATCGGACGGGGGTATCTCTGGGGCCAACGTCCTGACTTTC. It codes for CASRSDGGISGANVLTF.

The V and J genes are TRBV2 and TRBJ1-5; the D is unclear. Germline CDR1 is SNHLY and CDR2 is FYNNEI. Trimming took off 2 bases at V and 7 bases at J, with 12 bases between the two ends. The CDR3 runs 14 residues. The CDR3 DNA is TGTGCCAGCAGTGAATGGACCCCGGGGCAGCCCCAGCATTTT. Translated: CASSEWTPGQPQHF.

V gene TRBV18 combines with J gene TRBJ2-5, with 8 bases lining up with TRBD2. The V gene end was trimmed by 1 base and the J gene end by 11 bases; junction bases not matched to a gene: 12. Germline assignment: CDR1 KGHSH and CDR2 LQKENI. The CDR3 covers 15 residues. In nucleotides, the CDR3 is TGTGCCAGCTCACCACTAGGGACTAGGTCTAATGAGCAGTACTTC. Residues: CASSPLGTRSNEQYF. Full variable domain (rest looked up from reference TRBV18 and TRBJ2-5): NAGVMQNPRHLVRRRGQEARLRCSPMKGHSHVYWYRQLPEEGLKFMVYLQKENIIDESGMPKERFSAEFPKEGPSILRIQQVVRGDSAAYFCASSPLGTRSNEQYFGPGTRLLVL.

The V gene is TRBV20-1, the J gene TRBJ1-5; 9 nucleotides line up with TRBD1. The junction had 10 bases not matched to a gene; V was cut back by 3 bases and J by 4 bases. Germline CDR1 and CDR2: DFQATT and SNEGSKA (reference sequence). There are 16 residues in the CDR3. This CDR3 is CSARPLLQGANQPQHF. For the CDR3, the DNA is TGCAGTGCTAGGCCCCTCTTACAGGGGGCGAATCAGCCCCAGCATTTT.